Listed below are T cell receptor beta chains from one sample, sequenced in a study of T-cell memory formation after mild COVID-19. MiXCR, applied by TCRdb to the 5' RACE reads, yields one record per CDR3 protein. The sample has tens of thousands of distinct CDR3 sequences, around 15% seen once. Sequencing used PBMCs or a T cell subset sorted from them (not recorded which). Receptors were obtained from an adult who had mild COVID-19 (a few samples of this study predate the infection). Cell type and time point are not known. The CDR3 runs from the conserved cysteine through the conserved F or W. D genes are given only for firm matches. The size field is filled for only some rows; it gives once, few, many or a size class.

size | J | V | D | DNA | CDR3
many | TRBJ1-2 | TRBV20-1 | NA | TGCAGTCCACGACAGCCCACTAACTATGGCTACACCTTC | CSPRQPTNYGYTF
many | TRBJ2-5 | TRBV7-9 | NA | TGTGCCAGCAGCTTAGCGCGGTCGGTAGCGGAGACCCAGTACTTC | CASSLARSVAETQYF
many | TRBJ1-1 | TRBV9 | TRBD1 | TGTGCCAGCAGTGCTGGGGACAGGGTAGGCACTGAAGCTTTCTTT | CASSAGDRVGTEAFF
many | TRBJ1-1 | TRBV7-2 | NA | TGTGCCAGCAGCTCCCGCAGGGGGAACACTGAAGCTTTCTTT | CASSSRRGNTEAFF
many | TRBJ1-2 | TRBV12-3/TRBV12-4 | TRBD1 | TGTGCCAGCAGTTTACGACAGGGGGCTAACTATGGCTACACCTTC | CASSLRQGANYGYTF
NA | TRBJ1-1 | TRBV27 | TRBD1 | TGTGCCAGCAGTCCGGGACAGGCCTACACTGAAGCTTTCTTT | CASSPGQAYTEAFF
many | TRBJ2-1 | TRBV5-1 | NA | TGCGCCAGCAGCTTGGTGAGCCCCGTCGACAATGAGCAGTTCTTC | CASSLVSPVDNEQFF
NA | TRBJ2-7 | TRBV5-6 | NA | TGTGCCAGCAGTGGCCTTTCCGAGCAGTACTTC | CASSGLSEQYF
many | TRBJ2-5 | TRBV11-2 | TRBD2 | TGTGCCAGCAGCCGTAATACTAGCGGGAGGGCGGAGACCCAGTACTTC | CASSRNTSGRAETQYF
many | TRBJ2-5 | TRBV7-9 | NA | TGTGCCAGCAGCTTAGTCCCTACAGCACAAGAGACCCAGTACTTC | CASSLVPTAQETQYF
NA | TRBJ1-1 | TRBV7-6 | TRBD1 | TGTGCCAGCAGCCCTGGGACAGGGTTTAACACTGAAGCTTTCTTT | CASSPGTGFNTEAFF
NA | TRBJ2-3 | TRBV10-3 | TRBD1 | TGTGCCATCAGTTCGGGACAGGGGGCAGATACGCAGTATTTT | CAISSGQGADTQYF
many | TRBJ1-2 | TRBV18 | NA | TGTGCCAGCTCAATAACAGGGTCCTATGGCTACACCTTC | CASSITGSYGYTF
many | TRBJ1-3 | TRBV12-3/TRBV12-4 | NA | TGTGCCAGCAGTTTAGTGGGGGATTCCGGAAACACCATATATTTT | CASSLVGDSGNTIYF
many | TRBJ1-1 | TRBV7-9 | NA | TGTGCCAGCAGCTTAGCATCCCCCATGAACACTGAAGCTTTCTTT | CASSLASPMNTEAFF
many | TRBJ2-7 | TRBV7-9 | NA | TGTGCCAGCAGCTTCGGGGGTACTAACTCCTACGAGCAGTACTTC | CASSFGGTNSYEQYF
many | TRBJ1-4 | TRBV29-1 | NA | TGCAGCGTTCCCGCCGGGGCCACTAATGAAAAACTGTTTTTT | CSVPAGATNEKLFF
many | TRBJ2-2 | TRBV5-1 | NA | TGCGCCAGCAGCTTGGTTCTAGCTCAAGGCACCGGGGAGCTGTTTTTT | CASSLVLAQGTGELFF
many | TRBJ2-3 | TRBV6-6 | NA | TGTGCCAGCAGTTACTCGATGGGGATTGATACGCAGTATTTT | CASSYSMGIDTQYF
many | TRBJ2-7 | TRBV7-9 | NA | TGTGCCAGCAGCTTAGGCTCTAGTTCGGCCGAGCAGTACTTC | CASSLGSSSAEQYF
many | TRBJ2-7 | TRBV18 | TRBD1 | TGTGCCAGCTCACCACGGGACAGATCCTACGAGCAGTACTTC | CASSPRDRSYEQYF
many | TRBJ2-7 | TRBV7-2 | TRBD2 | TGTGCCAGCAGCTTATACTCTTCGGCGGGAGCAGTTAACTACGAGCAGTACTTC | CASSLYSSAGAVNYEQYF
many | TRBJ2-1 | TRBV7-9 | TRBD2 | TGTGCCAGCAGGGGCGGGAGGGCCAATGAGCAGTTCTTC | CASRGGRANEQFF
NA | TRBJ1-5 | TRBV19 | NA | TGTGCCAGCTCTTGGACGGGCGGCAATCAGCCCCAGCATTTT | CASSWTGGNQPQHF
many | TRBJ2-7 | TRBV6-1 | NA | TGTGCCAGCAGTGAAGGTCTTAATTCCTACGAGCAGTACTTC | CASSEGLNSYEQYF
few | TRBJ1-2 | TRBV30 | NA | TGTGCCTGGAGTGTACAGGGTTACTATGGCTACACCTTC | CAWSVQGYYGYTF
many | TRBJ1-5 | TRBV12-3/TRBV12-4 | NA | TGTGCCAGCAGTTTTTTTCCAGATCAGCCCCAGCATTTT | CASSFFPDQPQHF
many | TRBJ2-7 | TRBV12-3/TRBV12-4 | NA | TGTGCCAGCAGTGCACACGGTGGCGAGCAGTACTTC | CASSAHGGEQYF
few | TRBJ2-1 | TRBV4-3 | TRBD1 | TGCGCCAGCAGCCTCCACTTATCAGGGGGAGCCCCCAATGAGCAGTTCTTC | CASSLHLSGGAPNEQFF
medium-sized | TRBJ2-7 | TRBV10-3 | NA | TGTGCCATCAGTGAGCGGGGGAATGCATACGAGCAGTACTTC | CAISERGNAYEQYF
many | TRBJ1-2 | TRBV28 | NA | TGTGCCAGCAGGTTGAACTATGGCTACACCTTC | CASRLNYGYTF
medium-sized | TRBJ2-3 | TRBV7-8 | NA | TGTGCCAGCAGCTTCACAGATACGCAGTATTTT | CASSFTDTQYF
NA | TRBJ2-1 | TRBV7-3 | NA | TGTGCCAGCAGCCCCGGGCTAGGGGCATACAATGAGCAGTTCTTC | CASSPGLGAYNEQFF
NA | TRBJ2-3 | TRBV5-4 | TRBD2 | TGTGCCAGCAGCTTTATCGGGGGGGTAAGCACAGATACGCAGTATTTT | CASSFIGGVSTDTQYF
NA | TRBJ1-2 | TRBV10-3 | TRBD1 | TGTGCCATCAGTGATAGGGACAGCCAATACTATGGCTACACCTTC | CAISDRDSQYYGYTF
few | TRBJ2-1 | TRBV27 | NA | TGTGCCAGCAGTTTAGGGGTTAGGCAGAAAAGCTGGATCTTC | CASSLGVRQKSWIF
once | TRBJ2-7 | TRBV15 | NA | TGTGCCACCAGCAGAGATTCCCTGACAGGCCTTTACGAGCAGTACTTC | CATSRDSLTGLYEQYF
NA | TRBJ1-5 | TRBV5-5 | NA | TGTGCCAGCAGTTGGTTGGGGGGGGATAGCAATCAGCCCCAGCATTTT | CASSWLGGDSNQPQHF
many | TRBJ1-1 | TRBV12-3/TRBV12-4 | NA | TGTGCCAGCAGAGTCGGAGAACTGAACACTGAAGCTTTCTTT | CASRVGELNTEAFF
many | TRBJ2-1 | TRBV12-3/TRBV12-4 | NA | TGTGCCAGCCGCGGGACACCCGACCGTAATAATGAGCAGTTCTTC | CASRGTPDRNNEQFF
many | TRBJ2-3 | TRBV20-1 | NA | TGCAGTGCTATTTCTCTGCATACGCAGTATTTT | CSAISLHTQYF
few | TRBJ1-1 | TRBV3-1 | NA | TGTGCCAGCAGCCCCCGGGGGGCGAACACTGAAGCTTTCTTT | CASSPRGANTEAFF
many | TRBJ1-2 | TRBV6-2/TRBV6-3 | NA | TGTGCCAGCAGCCAAAGTTACTATGGCTACACCTTC | CASSQSYYGYTF
many | TRBJ1-1 | TRBV28 | NA | TGTGCCAGCAGTTTCAGGTACACTGAAGCTTTCTTT | CASSFRYTEAFF
many | TRBJ2-2 | TRBV12-3/TRBV12-4 | NA | TGTGCCAGCAGTTTAATAAGGGGGTACCCCACCGGGGAGCTGTTTTTT | CASSLIRGYPTGELFF
NA | TRBJ1-4 | TRBV7-8 | TRBD1 | TGTGCCAGCAGATTATTGGGACAGGGGGTTTTTTTAGATGAAAAACTGTTTTTT | CASRLLGQGVFLDEKLFF
NA | TRBJ2-1 | TRBV19 | TRBD2 | TGTGCCAGTTCCTCGGGACTAGGTTTTGTCAATGAGCAGTTCTTC | CASSSGLGFVNEQFF
many | TRBJ1-1 | TRBV5-5 | NA | TGTGCCAGCAGCTTCGGGGGGCCCACTGAAGCTTTCTTT | CASSFGGPTEAFF
NA | TRBJ2-1 | TRBV5-4 | NA | TGTGCCAGCAGCTTAATTATAGCGGTAAATGAGCAGTTCTTC | CASSLIIAVNEQFF
many | TRBJ1-2 | TRBV6-5 | TRBD1 | TGTGCCAGCAGTCAGGGGGCTTCCAGCTATGGCTACACCTTC | CASSQGASSYGYTF
once | TRBJ1-2 | TRBV5-4 | TRBD1 | TGTGCCAGCAGCGCCCAGACCCGGGACAGCTATGGCTACACCTTC | CASSAQTRDSYGYTF
many | TRBJ2-5 | TRBV18 | NA | TGTGCCAGCTCACCAAGGCAGGACTCCGGGACCCAGTACTTC | CASSPRQDSGTQYF
few | TRBJ1-1 | TRBV5-1 | NA | TGCGCCAGCAGCTTGGTAATTGGACCCCGGGCCGGGAACACTGAAGCTTTCTTT | CASSLVIGPRAGNTEAFF
NA | TRBJ2-1 | TRBV7-2 | NA | TGTGCCAGCAGCTCCCGGGACAACAATGAGCAGTTCTTC | CASSSRDNNEQFF
many | TRBJ2-1 | TRBV29-1 | TRBD1 | TGCAGCGTTGAAATGGGACAGCTCTCCTACAATGAGCAGTTCTTC | CSVEMGQLSYNEQFF
many | TRBJ1-2 | TRBV24-1 | TRBD1 | TGTGCCACCAGTGATTTGCACAGGGGGCATGGCTACACCTTC | CATSDLHRGHGYTF
many | TRBJ1-2 | TRBV12-3/TRBV12-4 | NA | TGTGCCAGCAGAATTACGGCCGGGGATGGCTACACCTTC | CASRITAGDGYTF